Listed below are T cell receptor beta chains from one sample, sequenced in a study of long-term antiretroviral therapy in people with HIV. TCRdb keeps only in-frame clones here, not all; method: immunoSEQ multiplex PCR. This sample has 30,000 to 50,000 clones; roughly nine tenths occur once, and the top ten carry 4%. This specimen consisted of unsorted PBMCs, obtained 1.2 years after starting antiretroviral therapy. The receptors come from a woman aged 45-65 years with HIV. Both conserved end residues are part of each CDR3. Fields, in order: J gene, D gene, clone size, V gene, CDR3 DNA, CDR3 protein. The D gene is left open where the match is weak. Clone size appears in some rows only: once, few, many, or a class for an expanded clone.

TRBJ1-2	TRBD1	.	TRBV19	TGTGCCAGTAGTGCCGGACAGGGAGAAGGCTACACCTTC	CASSAGQGEGYTF
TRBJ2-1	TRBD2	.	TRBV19	TGTGCCAGTAGGATTACTAGCGGGGGGGTCGGGGAGCAGTTCTTC	CASRITSGGVGEQFF
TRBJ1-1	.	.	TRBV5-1	TGCGCCAGCAGCAAGGGACAAGCGGGTATCGGGAGCACTGAAGCTTTCTTT	CASSKGQAGIGSTEAFF
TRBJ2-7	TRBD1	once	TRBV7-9	TGTGCCAGCAGCTTCACCGGGACAGGGGGCTACGAGCAGTACTTC	CASSFTGTGGYEQYF
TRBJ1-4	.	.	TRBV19	TGTGCCAGCCGAAGGACCGAAAAACTGTTTTTT	CASRRTEKLFF
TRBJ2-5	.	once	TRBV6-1	TGTGCCAGCAGGACTCAGGGGTCCCAAGAGACCCAGTACTTC	CASRTQGSQETQYF
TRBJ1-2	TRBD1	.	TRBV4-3	TGCGCCAGCAGCCAACTAACTTACGGACAGGAAGACTATGGCTACACCTTC	CASSQLTYGQEDYGYTF
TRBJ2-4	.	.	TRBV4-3	TGCGCCAGCAGCCAAGATCCAGTAGCCAAAAACATTCAGTACTTC	CASSQDPVAKNIQYF
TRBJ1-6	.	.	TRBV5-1	TGCGCCAGCAGCTTGGACGGGGATAATTCACCCCTCCACTTT	CASSLDGDNSPLHF
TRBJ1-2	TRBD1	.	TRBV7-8	TGTGCCAGCAGCCCACTCCCGACAGGGGCTAGCTATGGCTACACCTTC	CASSPLPTGASYGYTF
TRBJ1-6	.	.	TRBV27	TGTGCCAGCAGGGGGCCAGGACTATCACCCCTCCACTTT	CASRGPGLSPLHF
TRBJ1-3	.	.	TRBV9	TGTGCCAGCAGCGCGCGACAGACAGGATCTGGAAACACCATATATTTT	CASSARQTGSGNTIYF
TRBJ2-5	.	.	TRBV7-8	TGTGCCAGCAGCTTAGGGTCTCTTGGAGAGACCCAGTACTTC	CASSLGSLGETQYF
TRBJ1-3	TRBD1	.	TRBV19	TGTGCCAGCGTACCGCTGGACAGGTACTCTGGAAACACCATATATTTT	CASVPLDRYSGNTIYF
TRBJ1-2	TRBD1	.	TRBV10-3	TGTGCCATCAGTGCCACAGGGGACGTGGACTATGGCTACACCTTC	CAISATGDVDYGYTF
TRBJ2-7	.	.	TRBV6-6	TGTGCCAGCAGATGGGACGGCTACGAGCAGTACTTC	CASRWDGYEQYF
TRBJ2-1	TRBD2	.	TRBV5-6	TGTGCCAGCAGAACAGATATTCTAGCGGGGAGTCCCAATGAGCAGTTCTTC	CASRTDILAGSPNEQFF
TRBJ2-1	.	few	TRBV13	TGTGCCAGCAGCTTCGGACCGAGCTCCTACAATGAGCAGTTCTTC	CASSFGPSSYNEQFF
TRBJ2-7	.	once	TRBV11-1	TGTGCCAGCAGCTTAGGAGGGGGAACTACCTCCTACGAGCAGTACTTC	CASSLGGGTTSYEQYF
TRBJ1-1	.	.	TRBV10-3	TGTGCCATCAGTGACCATGGGCCCCGATCCGACACTGAAGCTTTCTTT	CAISDHGPRSDTEAFF
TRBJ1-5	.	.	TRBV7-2	TGTGCCAGCGGCTGGACGGATAGCAATCAGCCCCAGCATTTT	CASGWTDSNQPQHF
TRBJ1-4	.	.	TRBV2	TGTGCCAGCAGTGAAGTTTGGCAGATTGAAAAACTGTTTTTT	CASSEVWQIEKLFF
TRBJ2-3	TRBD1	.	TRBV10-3	TGTGCCATCAGTCACGGACAGGTCACAGATACGCAGTATTTT	CAISHGQVTDTQYF
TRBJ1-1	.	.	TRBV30	TGTGCCTGGAGCGTCGGGCCGAACACTGAAGCTTTCTTT	CAWSVGPNTEAFF
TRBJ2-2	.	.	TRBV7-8	TGTGCCAGCAGCTTATGGGTCTCAAACACCGGGGAGCTGTTTTTT	CASSLWVSNTGELFF
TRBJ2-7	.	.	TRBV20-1	TGCAGTGCCAGCGGACTGCACGAGCAGTACTTC	CSASGLHEQYF
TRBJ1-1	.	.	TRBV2	TGTGCCAGCAGGATAAGACAAATAAAAAACACTGAAGCTTTCTTT	CASRIRQIKNTEAFF
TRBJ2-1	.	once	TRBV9	TGTGCCAGCAGCGTAGGGGGGGCAAGCTCCTACAATGAGCAGTTCTTC	CASSVGGASSYNEQFF
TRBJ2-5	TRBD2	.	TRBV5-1	TGCGCCAGCAGCTTGCTGCCTAGCGGGGGGGTAGAGACCCAGTACTTC	CASSLLPSGGVETQYF
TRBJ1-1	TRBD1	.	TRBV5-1	TGCGCCAGCAGCCTGGGACAGGGGTCGGGGACTGAAGCTTTCTTT	CASSLGQGSGTEAFF
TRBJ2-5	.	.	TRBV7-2	TGTGCCAGCAGCGCTGCAGGGGTTGTGACCCAGTACTTC	CASSAAGVVTQYF
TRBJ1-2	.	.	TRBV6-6	TGTGCCAGCAGCCAGGACCCTAACTATGGCTACACCTTC	CASSQDPNYGYTF
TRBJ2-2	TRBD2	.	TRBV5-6	TGTGCCAGCAGCTTGGCAGGACTAGCGTACACCGGGGAGCTGTTTTTT	CASSLAGLAYTGELFF
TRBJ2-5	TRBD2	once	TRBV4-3	TGCGCCAGCAGCCAAGAGTTTAGCGGGGGGGCCGCGCAAGAGACCCAGTACTTC	CASSQEFSGGAAQETQYF
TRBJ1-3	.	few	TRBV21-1	.	CASTIVGTGAPKGSGNTIYF
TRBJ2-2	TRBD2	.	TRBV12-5	TGTGCTAGTGGTTTGGCTTTCCAAAGCGGGGAGGCGAACACCGGGGAGCTGTTTTTT	CASGLAFQSGEANTGELFF
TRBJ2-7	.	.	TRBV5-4	TGTGCCAGCAGCTCGGACCTGGCAGGGAGCCACGAGCAGTACTTC	CASSSDLAGSHEQYF
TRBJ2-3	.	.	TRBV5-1	TGCGCCAGCAGCTTGGTTAGTAGAGCTACGCAGTATTTT	CASSLVSRATQYF
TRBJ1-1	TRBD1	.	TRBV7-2	TGTGCCAGCAGCGCACACGCAGGGGGACCTGAAGCTTTCTTT	CASSAHAGGPEAFF
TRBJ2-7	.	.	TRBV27	TGTGCCAGCAGTTTACGGCGGGGAGGGGGCGAGCAGTACTTC	CASSLRRGGGEQYF
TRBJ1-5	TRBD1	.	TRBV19	TGTGCCAGTAGTACCCTTGACAGGGGTGGCAATCAGCCCCAGCATTTT	CASSTLDRGGNQPQHF
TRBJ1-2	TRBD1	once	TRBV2	TGTGCCAGCAGTGTGGGACAGGGTGGCTACACCTTC	CASSVGQGGYTF
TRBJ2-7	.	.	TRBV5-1	TGCGCCAGCAGCTTGGGGTACGAGCAGTACTTC	CASSLGYEQYF
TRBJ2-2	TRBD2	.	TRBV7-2	TGTGCCAGCAGACGAGGACTAGCGGAAAACACCGGGGAGCTGTTTTTT	CASRRGLAENTGELFF
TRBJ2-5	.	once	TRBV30	TGTGCCTGGAGACGAACGGAGACCCAGTACTTC	CAWRRTETQYF
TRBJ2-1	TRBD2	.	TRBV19	TGTGCCAGTAGTATCGCTAGCGGGGGAAATAATGAGCAGTTCTTC	CASSIASGGNNEQFF
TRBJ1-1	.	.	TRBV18	TGTGCCAGCTCCCAAGGACAGTTGAACACTGAAGCTTTCTTT	CASSQGQLNTEAFF
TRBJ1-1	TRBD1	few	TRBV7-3	TGTGCCAGCAGCAAGACAGGGGCCAGCACTGAAGCTTTCTTT	CASSKTGASTEAFF
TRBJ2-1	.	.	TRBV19	TGTGCCAGTAGTATAGGCCCGATGTTGTTCTTC	CASSIGPMLFF
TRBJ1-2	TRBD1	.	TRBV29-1	TGCAGCGGTCTGACAGGGGGGGTGTATGGCTACACCTTC	CSGLTGGVYGYTF
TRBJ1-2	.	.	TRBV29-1	TGCAGCGTTGGGGAGGCAGACGGGGGCTACACCTTC	CSVGEADGGYTF
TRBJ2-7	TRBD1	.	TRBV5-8	TGTGCCAGCAGCCCGGAGGGGACAGGGGGTTTCGAGCAGTACTTC	CASSPEGTGGFEQYF
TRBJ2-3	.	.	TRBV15	TGTGCCACCAGCAGAGAAGGCTCAACAACGACAGATACGCAGTATTTT	CATSREGSTTTDTQYF
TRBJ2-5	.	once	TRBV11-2	TGTGCCAGCAGCATGGACTCCTCTAACGCGGCCCAGTACTTC	CASSMDSSNAAQYF
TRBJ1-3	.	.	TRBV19	TGTGCCAGTAGTACCACTCCGGACAGCTCTGGAAACACCATATATTTT	CASSTTPDSSGNTIYF